Below are 30 T cell receptor beta chains sequenced from a single sample in a study of technical replicates of blood from four donors. Clones were sequenced by immunoSEQ multiplex PCR, and TCRdb holds only the in-frame ones, with some missing. The table lists roughly 65,000 clones, about 87% of them singletons. Material for sequencing was PBMCs. The receptor source for this set is a human donor in good health. Some clones in this sample may be carry-over from other donors' samples.

CDR3 region: CASSSAGGLYNEQFF. The CDR3 bases are TGTGCCAGCAGTTCGGCGGGAGGGCTCTACAATGAGCAGTTCTTC. The chain joins TRBV6-6 to TRBJ2-1; 9 bases are shared with TRBD2. Trimming removed 4 bases from V and 3 bases from J; junction bases left unmatched: 4. CDR3 size: 15 residues. CDR1 and CDR2 (germline): MNHNY, SVGAGI (reference sequence).

This clone was seen a single time. The rearrangement joins TRBV14 to TRBJ2-7; 7 nucleotides align to TRBD2. There are 15 residues in the CDR3. CDR1 SGHDN and CDR2 FVKESK come from the germline V gene. V was clipped by 4 bases and J by 6 bases; unmatched bases: 12. CDR3 DNA sequence: TGTGCCAGCAGCCCCCCGGGGGGAACCCCCTCCGAGCAGTACTTC. Its protein product is CASSPPGGTPSEQYF.

The table lists this clone with a count of one. The chain has TRBV7-9 and TRBJ1-4; TRBD1 aligns across 7 bases. Germline trimming cut 5 bases from V and 8 bases from J; bases unmatched to any gene: 11. The CDR3 contains 15 residues. Germline V CDR1 and CDR2: SEHNR, FQNEAQ (reference sequence). The CDR3 coding sequence is TGTGCCAGCAGCGCCGACAGGGCGCTGGGAGAAAAACTGTTTTTT. Translated: CASSADRALGEKLFF.

This chain connects TRBV7-2 to TRBJ2-7; TRBD1 is a possible D gene (6 bases). The CDR3 is made up of 14 amino acids. Germline CDR1 is SGHTA and CDR2 is FQGNSA. The V and J ends lost 4 bases and 3 bases respectively, with 13 bases between them. The CDR3 region has the DNA TGTGCCAGCAGCTCCCAACAGGGTGGCTACGAGCAGTACTTC. Its translation is CASSSQQGGYEQYF.

J is TRBJ2-2 and V is TRBV7-2; D is possibly TRBD2 (6 bases). V lost 8 bases and J lost 4, with 17 bases in between. Germline-derived CDR1 and CDR2 are SGHTA and FQGNSA. This CDR3 has 15 amino acids. CDR3 bases: TGTGCCAGCTCCACCGGGACTCCCGGCACCGGGGAGCTGTTTTTT. Protein sequence: CASSTGTPGTGELFF.

This chain connects TRBV6-1 to TRBJ2-7; 9 bases map to TRBD1. The CDR3 has 14 residues. From germline, CDR1 is MNHNS and CDR2 SASEGT. The J segment lost 11 bases and the V segment lost 4 bases, leaving 12 bases of the junction unmatched. The DNA of the CDR3 is TGTGCCAGCAGTGTGGACAGGGGAGGGTATGAGAAGTACTTC. It is translated as CASSVDRGGYEKYF.

The chain uses TRBV15 and TRBJ1-1; 8 positions agree with TRBD1. Germline lookup yields CDR1 LNHNV and CDR2 YYDKDF (reference sequence). The CDR3 runs 16 residues. The V segment lost 2 bases and the J segment 8 bases; nucleotides outside the gene matches: 13. Written as DNA, the CDR3 is TGTGCCACCAGCAGACCCTCCGGACAGGGAACACGAGAAGCTTTCTTT. This translates into CATSRPSGQGTREAFF.

The chain recombines TRBV25-1 with TRBJ2-3, with 8 bases identical to TRBD1. CDR1 and CDR2 (germline): MGHDK, SYGVNS. J was trimmed by 4 bases and V by 4 bases; bases with no gene match: 4. CDR3 length: 14 residues. This chain's CDR3 is CASSGQGASDTQYF. CDR3 nucleotides: TGTGCCAGCAGTGGTCAGGGGGCGTCAGATACGCAGTATTTT.

This chain links TRBV7-3 with TRBJ1-1; D is unresolved. The CDR3 extends over 13 amino acids. The V end was cut by 5 bases, the J end by 3 bases, with 10 bases between. Germline V gene data show CDR1 as SGHTA and CDR2 as FQGTGA. The CDR3 region is CASSRQTDTEAFF. The DNA of the CDR3 is TGTGCCAGCAGCAGACAAACCGACACTGAAGCTTTCTTT.

V gene TRBV21-1 combines with J gene TRBJ1-6; the tabulated D call, TRBD1, remains unverified against the DNA. TRBV21-1 is shown as a pseudogene. The CDR3 contains 16 residues. The CDR3 sequence: CASSKDYRAYNSPLHF. CDR3 nucleotide sequence: TGTGCCAGCAGCAAAGATTACAGGGCCTATAATTCACCCCTCCACTTT.

This chain links TRBV5-1 with TRBJ2-5, with 8 bases identical to TRBD1. V shed 4 bases and J 1 base; nucleotides not matched to a gene: 12. Germline-derived CDR1 and CDR2 are SGHRS and YFSETQ. There are 17 residues in the CDR3. The CDR3 loop is CASSPGQGQTLQETQYF. The CDR3 nucleotides read TGCGCCAGCAGCCCCGGACAGGGCCAAACCCTCCAAGAGACCCAGTACTTC.

CDR3 bases: TGTGCCAGCAGGGAACCCTGGGGTCTAGCAAACACCGGGGAGCTGTTTTTT. It is translated as CASREPWGLANTGELFF. The chain couples TRBV7-2 to TRBJ2-2; perhaps TRBD2 as D (5 bases). CDR3 length equals 17 residues. Per the germline V gene, CDR1 is SGHTA and CDR2 is FQGNSA. Trimming left V 6 bases short and J 2 bases short, with 19 bases between.

This chain links TRBV7-3 with TRBJ2-2; 9 bases align to TRBD1. Germline trimming cut 5 bases from V and 3 bases from J; bases unmatched to any gene: 4. This CDR3 region has 15 residues. Germline assignment: CDR1 SGHTA and CDR2 FQGTGA. In DNA, the CDR3 is TGTGCCAGCAGCCGAGGGACAGGGTACACCGGGGAGCTGTTTTTT. Residues: CASSRGTGYTGELFF.

The V call is TRBV15, the J call TRBJ1-5; TRBD1 might be the D (6 bases). Germline CDR1 LNHNV, CDR2 YYDKDF (reference sequence). Trimming left V 0 bases short and J 6 bases short, with 9 bases between. This CDR3 contains 14 residues. The CDR3 DNA sequence: TGTGCCACCAGCAGAGAGGGGGCCCGTCAGCCCCAGCATTTT. It yields the protein CATSREGARQPQHF.

This chain connects TRBV4-3 to TRBJ2-1; a possible D gene is TRBD1 (7 bases). V lost 0 bases and J 6 bases, leaving 9 bases between the germline ends. This CDR3 spans 14 amino acids. Germline lookup yields CDR1 LGHNA and CDR2 YSLEER. The CDR3 reads CASSQDQGGNEQFF. The CDR3 DNA reads TGCGCCAGCAGCCAAGATCAGGGGGGCAATGAGCAGTTCTTC.

J is TRBJ1-1 and V is TRBV5-1; tentative D call: TRBD1 (6 bases). Germline values: CDR1 SGHRS, CDR2 YFSETQ. The V end lost 4 bases, the J end lost 1 base, and 14 bases lay between the germline ends. The CDR3 contains 15 residues. The CDR3 protein is CASSPLRGTNTEAFF. The CDR3 coding sequence is TGCGCCAGCAGCCCTTTGAGGGGGACGAACACTGAAGCTTTCTTT.

The CDR3 coding sequence is TGTGCCAGCAGCCCTTCCCGGAGCACCCCAGATACGCAGTATTTT. This encodes CASSPSRSTPDTQYF. The genes are TRBV5-4 and TRBJ2-3; D uncertain. V lost 4 bases to trimming and J lost 4 bases, with 16 bases between them. Germline CDR1 is SGHNT and CDR2 is YYREEE (reference sequence). The length of the CDR3 is 15 residues.

The chain is built from TRBV2 and TRBJ1-1; TRBD1 is a possible D gene (6 bases). Trimming pared 9 bases from V and 2 bases from J, leaving 16 bases between. Germline V lookup: CDR1 SNHLY, CDR2 FYNNEI. CDR3 length equals 14 residues. Here the CDR3 DNA reads TGTGCCAGTACCTTAGGGGGTGCTAACACTGAAGCTTTCTTT. This translates into CASTLGGANTEAFF.

V gene TRBV18 combines with J gene TRBJ2-7; the D gene is possibly TRBD2 (5 bases). The CDR3 runs 15 residues. CDR1 and CDR2 from the germline V gene are KGHSH and LQKENI. V gave up 3 bases and J gave up 1 base, with 13 bases separating them. The DNA of the CDR3 is TGTGCCAGCTCACCTTGGGCGGGCGAATCCTACGAGCAGTACTTC. Its translation is CASSPWAGESYEQYF.

The chain links TRBV4-1 to TRBJ2-7; the D gene is possibly TRBD1 (6 bases). Per germline, CDR1 MGHRA and CDR2 YSYEKL. The CDR3 extends over 16 amino acids. V lost 0 bases and J lost 3, with 15 bases in between. The CDR3 DNA follows: TGCGCCAGCAGCCAAGACCCGACAGGTTCTTTCTACGAGCAGTACTTC. Residues: CASSQDPTGSFYEQYF.

The chain is built from TRBV2 and TRBJ2-4; TRBD1 agrees at 8 bases. This CDR3 has 18 amino acids. The junction had 16 bases not matched to a gene; V was cut back by 8 bases and J by 1 base. From germline, CDR1 is SNHLY and CDR2 FYNNEI. The DNA of the CDR3 is TGTGCCAGCGGGGAGGACCACTTCAGGGGGCCGGCCAAAAACATTCAGTACTTC. Amino acids: CASGEDHFRGPAKNIQYF.

In this sample, this clone turned up a few times. The genes are TRBV30 and TRBJ1-1; 7 bases are shared with TRBD1. Germline V gene lookup returns CDR1 GTSNPN and CDR2 SVGIG (reference sequence). The CDR3 contains 13 residues. J was trimmed by 0 bases and V by 4 bases; bases with no gene match: 2. CDR3 amino acids: CAWMGQMNTEAFF. CDR3 in DNA: TGTGCCTGGATGGGACAGATGAACACTGAAGCTTTCTTT.

The V call is TRBV2, the J call TRBJ2-2, with 8 positions matching TRBD2. V was pared by 7 bases and J by 0 bases, with 4 bases of the junction left unmatched. The CDR3 runs 15 residues. Germline values: CDR1 SNHLY, CDR2 FYNNEI. The CDR3 here is CASTAGGSNTGELFF. The CDR3 DNA reads as TGTGCCAGCACCGCGGGGGGCTCGAACACCGGGGAGCTGTTTTTT. Looking up the rest from reference TRBV2 and TRBJ2-2 gives the full variable domain: EPEVTQTPSHQVTQMGQEVILRCVPISNHLYFYWYRQILGQKVEFLVSFYNNEISEKSEIFDDQFSVERPDGSNFTLKIRSTKLEDSAMYFCASTAGGSNTGELFFGEGSRLTVL.

V and J are TRBV15 and TRBJ2-1; 14 positions agree with TRBD2. The CDR3 spans 17 residues. Germline V CDR1 and CDR2: LNHNV, YYDKDF (reference sequence). V lost 0 bases to trimming and J lost 6 bases; unmatched junction nucleotides: 4. The CDR3 DNA reads as TGTGCCACCAGCAGAGATCTGGGGACTAGCGGGAGCAATGAGCAGTTCTTC. It translates to CATSRDLGTSGSNEQFF.

V usage is TRBV29-1 and J usage is TRBJ2-3; weak D call: TRBD1 (5 bases). This CDR3 contains 12 residues. Looked up from germline, CDR1 is SQVTM and CDR2 is ANQGSEA. The ends were cut back, 4 bases at V and 3 bases at J, with 8 bases in the middle. The DNA of the CDR3 is TGCAGCGTTGCCAGGGCAACAGATACGCAGTATTTT. Encoded protein: CSVARATDTQYF.

The rearrangement uses TRBV18 and TRBJ2-3; D is uncertain. The CDR3 is 17 residues long. In germline, CDR1 is KGHSH, CDR2 LQKENI. V was cut by 4 bases and J by 3 bases, with 20 bases left in between. The CDR3: CASSLNSRRFGTDTQYF. CDR3 bases: TGTGCCAGCTCACTTAACAGCAGGCGATTTGGGACAGATACGCAGTATTTT.

The chain combines TRBV6-5 with TRBJ1-2; unclear D gene. The CDR3 length is 13 residues. Germline CDR1 reads MNHEY; CDR2 reads SVGAGI. The V gene lost 2 bases and the J gene lost 5 bases, with 9 bases spanning the gap. In nucleotides, the CDR3 is TGTGCCAGCAGTTACCGTCCCCTGTATGGCTACACCTTC. Its protein product is CASSYRPLYGYTF.

This clone was picked up a small number of times. V is TRBV19 and J is TRBJ1-2; no clear D gene. The CDR3 extends over 13 amino acids. Trimming removed 6 bases from V and 6 bases from J, with 14 bases in between. Germline V lookup: CDR1 LNHDA, CDR2 SQIVND (reference sequence). The DNA for the CDR3 is TGTGCCAGTAGGGGTCAGAGGTGGGATGGCTACACCTTC. It translates to CASRGQRWDGYTF.

This chain uses TRBV5-1 with TRBJ2-7; tentatively, D is TRBD1 (6 bases). CDR1 and CDR2 from the germline V gene are SGHRS and YFSETQ. The CDR3 runs to 15 residues. The V and J ends lost 7 bases and 2 bases respectively, with 19 bases between them. CDR3 DNA sequence: TGCGCCAGCTGCTACCTGCCACAGGGACCCTACGAGCAGTACTTC. Its protein is CASCYLPQGPYEQYF.

The V and J genes are TRBV5-4 and TRBJ2-2, with 9 bases aligning to TRBD2. Germline assignment: CDR1 SGHNT and CDR2 YYREEE (reference sequence). V shed 1 base and J 4 bases; nucleotides not matched to a gene: 5. This CDR3 has 16 amino acids. The CDR3 reads CASSLRSGGGTGELFF. DNA of the CDR3: TGTGCCAGCAGCTTGCGTAGCGGGGGTGGCACCGGGGAGCTGTTTTTT.